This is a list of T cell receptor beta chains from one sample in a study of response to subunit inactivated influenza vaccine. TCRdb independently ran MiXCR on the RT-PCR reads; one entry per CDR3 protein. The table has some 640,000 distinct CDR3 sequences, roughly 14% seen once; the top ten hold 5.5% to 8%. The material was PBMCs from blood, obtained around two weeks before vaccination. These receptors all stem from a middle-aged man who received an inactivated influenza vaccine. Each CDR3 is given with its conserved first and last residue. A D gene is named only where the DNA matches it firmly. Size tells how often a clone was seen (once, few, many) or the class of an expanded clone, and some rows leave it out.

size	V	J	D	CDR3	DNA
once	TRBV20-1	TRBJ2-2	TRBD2	CSARRGSGRASTGELFF	TGCAGTGCTAGGCGCGGTAGCGGGAGGGCTAGCACCGGGGAGCTGTTTTTT
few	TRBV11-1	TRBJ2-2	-	CASRGAAGRQENTGELFF	TGTGCCAGCCGGGGGGCAGCGGGGCGACAGGAGAACACCGGGGAGCTGTTTTTT
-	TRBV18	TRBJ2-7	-	CASSRDRVSSSYEQYF	TGTGCCAGCTCACGGGACCGAGTCTCGAGCTCCTACGAGCAGTACTTC
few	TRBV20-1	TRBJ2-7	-	CSVPRGSEQYF	TGCAGTGTTCCAAGGGGGAGCGAGCAGTACTTC
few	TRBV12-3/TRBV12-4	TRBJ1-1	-	CASKPQGSEAFF	TGTGCCAGCAAACCACAGGGCTCTGAAGCTTTCTTT
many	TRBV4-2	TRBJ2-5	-	CASSLNMGSQETQYF	TGTGCCAGCAGCCTTAATATGGGGTCCCAAGAGACCCAGTACTTC
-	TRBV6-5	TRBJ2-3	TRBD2	CASSYPSSGSTDTQYF	TGTGCCAGCAGTTACCCGTCTAGCGGGAGCACAGATACGCAGTATTTT
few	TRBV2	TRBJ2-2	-	CASRPGQLNTGELFF	TGTGCCAGCAGGCCTGGACAATTGAACACCGGGGAGCTGTTTTTT
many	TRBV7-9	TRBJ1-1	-	CASYRVGGASTEAFF	TGTGCCAGCTACCGCGTGGGAGGGGCCAGCACTGAAGCTTTCTTT
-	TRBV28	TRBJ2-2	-	CASSLLQKLTGELFF	TGTGCCAGCAGTTTACTCCAGAAGTTAACCGGGGAGCTGTTTTTT
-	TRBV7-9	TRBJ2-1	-	CASSFEQGLNYNEQFF	TGTGCCAGCAGCTTTGAACAGGGCCTGAACTACAATGAGCAGTTCTTC
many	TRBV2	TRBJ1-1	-	CASRGGRAAEAFF	TGTGCCAGCAGGGGTGGGCGGGCGGCTGAAGCTTTCTTT
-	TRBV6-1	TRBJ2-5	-	CASRPGAEETQYF	TGTGCCAGCAGGCCGGGGGCTGAAGAGACCCAGTACTTC
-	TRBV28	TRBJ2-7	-	CASSGTSPYEQYF	TGTGCCAGCAGTGGCACTAGCCCCTACGAGCAGTACTTC
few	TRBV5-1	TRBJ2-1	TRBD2	CASSYGSGGVYNEQFF	TGCGCCAGCAGTTACGGGAGCGGGGGGGTCTACAATGAGCAGTTCTTC
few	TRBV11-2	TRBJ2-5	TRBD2	CASSLMGGYQETQYF	TGTGCCAGCAGCCTAATGGGGGGGTATCAAGAGACCCAGTACTTC
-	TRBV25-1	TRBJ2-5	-	CASSGGPGRGLGETQYF	TGTGCCAGCAGTGGGGGCCCCGGGAGGGGGCTTGGAGAGACCCAGTACTTC
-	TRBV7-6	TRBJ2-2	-	CASIPDTGTGTGELFF	TGTGCCAGCATCCCGGACACGGGGACGGGCACCGGGGAGCTGTTTTTT
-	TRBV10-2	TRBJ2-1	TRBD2	CASNRLAGGYEQFF	TGCGCCAGCAACCGACTAGCGGGAGGTTATGAGCAGTTCTTC
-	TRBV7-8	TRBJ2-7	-	CASSPTPGRRDYEQYF	TGTGCCAGCAGCCCAACCCCTGGGCGCCGAGACTACGAGCAGTACTTC
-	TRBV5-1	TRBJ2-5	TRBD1	CASSAGTEETQYF	TGCGCCAGCAGCGCCGGGACAGAAGAGACCCAGTACTTC
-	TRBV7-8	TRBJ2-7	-	CASSAGTIEQYF	TGTGCCAGCAGCGCCGGGACGATCGAGCAGTACTTC
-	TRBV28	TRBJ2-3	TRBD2	CASSLWGAGGADTQYF	TGTGCCAGCAGTTTATGGGGAGCGGGAGGCGCAGATACGCAGTATTTT
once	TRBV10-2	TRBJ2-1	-	CASSEWVRVFNEQFF	TGCGCCAGCAGTGAGTGGGTCAGGGTATTCAATGAGCAGTTCTTC
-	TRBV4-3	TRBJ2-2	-	CASSPSPPFANTGELFF	TGCGCCAGCAGCCCCTCCCCGCCGTTCGCGAACACCGGGGAGCTGTTTTTT
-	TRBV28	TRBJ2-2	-	CASSEYRDAGELFF	TGTGCCAGCAGTGAATACAGGGACGCCGGGGAGCTGTTTTTT
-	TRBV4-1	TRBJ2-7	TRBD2	CASSLTSVSGGSYEQYF	TGCGCCAGCAGCCTAACAAGCGTCTCGGGGGGCTCCTACGAGCAGTACTTC
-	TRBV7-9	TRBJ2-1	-	CASSPPGREYNEQFF	TGTGCCAGCAGCCCGCCCGGTCGAGAGTACAATGAGCAGTTCTTC
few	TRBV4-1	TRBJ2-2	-	CASSQEIPVKVTGELFF	TGCGCCAGCAGCCAAGAAATCCCGGTGAAGGTAACCGGGGAGCTGTTTTTT
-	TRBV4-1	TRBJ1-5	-	CASSQVGGALGNQPQHF	TGCGCCAGCAGCCAAGTAGGGGGGGCGCTTGGCAATCAGCCCCAGCATTTT
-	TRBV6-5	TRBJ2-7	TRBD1	CASSYPGTGATYEQYF	TGTGCCAGCAGTTACCCCGGGACAGGGGCGACCTACGAGCAGTACTTC
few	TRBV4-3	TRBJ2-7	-	CASSQDGGGAPTYEQYF	TGCGCCAGCAGCCAAGATGGGGGTGGGGCGCCGACCTACGAGCAGTACTTC
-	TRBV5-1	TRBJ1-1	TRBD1	CASSFGGGWNTEAFF	TGCGCCAGCAGCTTTGGAGGGGGCTGGAACACTGAAGCTTTCTTT
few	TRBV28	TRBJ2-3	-	CASKDGNTDTQYF	TGTGCCAGCAAAGACGGAAATACAGATACGCAGTATTTT
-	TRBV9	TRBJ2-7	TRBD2	CASSVGTSGFQTSYEQYF	TGTGCCAGCAGCGTGGGGACTAGCGGGTTCCAAACCTCCTACGAGCAGTACTTC
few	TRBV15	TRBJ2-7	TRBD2	CATSRRTSGSYEQYF	TGTGCCACCAGCAGGAGGACTAGCGGTTCCTACGAGCAGTACTTC
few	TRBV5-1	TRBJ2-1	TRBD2	CASSPGLAGGLSSYNEQFF	TGCGCCAGCAGCCCAGGACTAGCGGGGGGCCTGAGCTCCTACAATGAGCAGTTCTTC
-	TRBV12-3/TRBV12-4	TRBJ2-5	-	CASSLRGSGETQYF	TGTGCCAGCAGTTTAAGAGGGAGTGGAGAGACCCAGTACTTC
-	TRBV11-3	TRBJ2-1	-	CASSANYYNEQFF	TGTGCCAGCAGCGCGAACTATTACAATGAGCAGTTCTTC
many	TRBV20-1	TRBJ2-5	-	CSASFGQETQYF	TGCAGTGCTAGTTTCGGTCAAGAGACCCAGTACTTC
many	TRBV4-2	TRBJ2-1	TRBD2	CASSLAGGRLYNEQFF	TGTGCCAGCAGTCTCGCGGGGGGCCGACTCTACAATGAGCAGTTCTTC